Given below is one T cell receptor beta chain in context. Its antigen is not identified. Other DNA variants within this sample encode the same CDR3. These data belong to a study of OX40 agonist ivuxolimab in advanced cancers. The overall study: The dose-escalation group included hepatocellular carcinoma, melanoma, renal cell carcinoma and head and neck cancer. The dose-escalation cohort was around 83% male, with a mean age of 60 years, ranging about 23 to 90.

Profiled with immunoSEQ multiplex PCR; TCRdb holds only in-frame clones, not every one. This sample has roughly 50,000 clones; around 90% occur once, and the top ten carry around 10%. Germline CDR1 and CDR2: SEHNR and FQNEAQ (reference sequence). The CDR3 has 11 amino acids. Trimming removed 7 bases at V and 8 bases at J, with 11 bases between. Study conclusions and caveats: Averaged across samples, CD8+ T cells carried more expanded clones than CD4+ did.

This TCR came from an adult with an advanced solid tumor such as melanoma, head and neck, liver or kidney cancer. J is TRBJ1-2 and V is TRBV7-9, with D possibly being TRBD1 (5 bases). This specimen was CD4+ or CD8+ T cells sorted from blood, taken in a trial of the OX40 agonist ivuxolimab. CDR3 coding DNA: TGTGCCAGCACCCCGGGGGGAGGCTACACCTTC. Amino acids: CASTPGGGYTF.